Listed here are 30 T cell receptor beta chains from one sample, sequenced in a study of blood T cell repertoires in COVID-19 (TCRdb year 2020). Library preparation employed the immunoSEQ multiplex PCR assay. This is the immuneACCESS table as TCRdb keeps it, with only in-frame sequences that have V and J called. A part of the clones is gone; compared with another copy, unresolved V genes explain less than half, and the rest is unexplained. This sample is represented by tens of thousands of clones; approximately 91% of them were singletons. The ten largest make up 10% to 15% of the sample. Sequencing used peripheral blood. Receptors originate from a human donor with active COVID-19. The donor label of this sample is uncertain.

The chain has TRBV5-4 and TRBJ1-4, with 12 bases aligning to TRBD1. CDR3 length: 15 amino acids. After removal of 4 bases from V and 7 bases from J, the junction contained 5 bases not matched to a gene. Germline-derived CDR1 and CDR2 are SGHNT and YYREEE (reference sequence). The CDR3, as DNA: TGTGCCAGCAGCCCTGGGACAGGGGGCTCTGAAAAACTGTTTTTT. Protein sequence: CASSPGTGGSEKLFF.

The chain couples TRBV28 to TRBJ1-5; D gene ambiguous. Trimming removed 7 bases at V and 0 bases at J, with 10 bases between. There are 14 residues in the CDR3. In germline, CDR1 is MDHEN, CDR2 SYDVKM. CDR3 protein: CASNRAGSNQPQHF. In nucleotides, the CDR3 is TGTGCCAGCAATAGAGCCGGTAGCAATCAGCCCCAGCATTTT.

The gene calls are TRBV28 and TRBJ1-5; D is uncertain. V gave up 5 bases and J gave up 0 bases, with 5 bases separating them. From germline, CDR1 is MDHEN and CDR2 SYDVKM. This CDR3 region has 13 residues. The CDR3 loop reads CASSVHSNQPQHF. DNA of the CDR3: TGTGCCAGCAGTGTCCATAGCAATCAGCCCCAGCATTTT.

This rearrangement joins TRBV4-3 to TRBJ2-7; D might be TRBD1 (5 bases). Between the trimmed V and J ends, which lost 0 bases and 6 bases, there was a span of 12 bases. The CDR3 runs to 14 residues. From germline, CDR1 is LGHNA and CDR2 YSLEER. The chain's CDR3 is CASSQDRIRGEQYF. CDR3 DNA: TGCGCCAGCAGCCAAGATCGTATAAGGGGCGAGCAGTACTTC.

V usage is TRBV14 and J usage is TRBJ2-2; D might be TRBD2 (5 bases). The V gene lost 0 bases and the J gene lost 7 bases, with 9 bases spanning the gap. This CDR3 region has 14 residues. Germline V gene data show CDR1 as SGHDN and CDR2 as FVKESK. CDR3 sequence: CASSQDREGGELFF. In DNA form, the CDR3 reads TGTGCCAGCAGCCAAGATCGGGAAGGCGGGGAGCTGTTTTTT.

The rearrangement joins TRBV19 to TRBJ2-7; D remains ambiguous. CDR1 is LNHDA, CDR2 SQIVND, per germline (reference sequence). V was trimmed by 8 bases and J by 5 bases, leaving 7 bases between them. The length of the CDR3 is 10 residues. CDR3 DNA sequence: TGTGCCAGTGGAGTCCACGAGCAGTACTTC. It yields the protein CASGVHEQYF.

The chain employs TRBV7-2 and TRBJ2-2, with TRBD1 identical over 9 bases. The length of the CDR3 is 15 residues. Trimming cost V 3 bases and J 7 bases; bases outside gene matches: 6. CDR1 SGHTA and CDR2 FQGNSA come from the germline V gene. DNA of the CDR3: TGTGCCAGCAGCTTCCGGACAGGGGAGTACGGGGAGCTGTTTTTT. It is translated as CASSFRTGEYGELFF.

V usage is TRBV3-1 (or the pseudogene TRBV3-2) and J usage is TRBJ1-1, with a tentative D call TRBD1 (6 bases). The germline V gene encodes CDR1 LGHDT and CDR2 YNNKEL (reference sequence). The V and J ends lost 2 bases and 0 bases respectively, with 7 bases between them. This CDR3 has 14 residues. CDR3: CASSQRDMNTEAFF. The CDR3, as DNA: TGTGCCAGCAGCCAAAGGGACATGAACACTGAAGCTTTCTTT.

In this sample, this clone turned up a few times. This rearrangement joins TRBV3-1 (or the pseudogene TRBV3-2) to TRBJ1-4; 8 nucleotides align to TRBD1. Germline values: CDR1 LGHDT, CDR2 YNNKEL (reference sequence). The CDR3 runs 17 residues. The ends lost 4 bases at V and 7 bases at J; junction bases unmatched: 14. CDR3 sequence: CASSPGTGHKTSEKLFF. The CDR3 DNA reads TGTGCCAGCAGCCCCGGGACAGGCCATAAAACGAGTGAAAAACTGTTTTTT.

This sequence joins TRBV30 and TRBJ2-5, with 10 bases that match TRBD2. The CDR3 runs 17 residues. Germline V lookup: CDR1 GTSNPN, CDR2 SVGIG (reference sequence). J was trimmed by 2 bases and V by 2 bases; bases with no gene match: 11. The CDR3 here is CAWSPGLAGVGQETQYF. The DNA of the CDR3 is TGTGCCTGGAGTCCTGGGCTAGCGGGAGTAGGGCAAGAGACCCAGTACTTC.

The sample holds a few counts of this clone. This chain joins TRBV5-8 and TRBJ1-2, with 8 bases matching TRBD1. Per the germline V gene, CDR1 is SGHTS and CDR2 is YDEGEE. Trimming cost V 4 bases and J 4 bases; bases outside gene matches: 6. CDR3 length: 14 residues. CDR3 sequence reads: CASSQGQGGYGYTF. CDR3 DNA: TGTGCCAGCAGCCAAGGACAGGGTGGCTATGGCTACACCTTC.

V is TRBV28 and J is TRBJ2-6; D is possibly TRBD1 (6 bases). Germline V CDR1 and CDR2: MDHEN, SYDVKM. V lost 5 bases and J lost 3, with 11 bases in between. The CDR3 is 15 amino acids. The CDR3 DNA sequence: TGTGCCAGCAGTACCACAGGGATTGGGGCCAACGTCCTGACTTTC. This sequence encodes CASSTTGIGANVLTF.

The chain combines TRBV7-2 with TRBJ1-4, with 8 bases that match TRBD1. CDR1 and CDR2 (germline): SGHTA, FQGNSA. This CDR3 comprises 15 residues. After removal of 1 base from V and 6 bases from J, the junction contained 4 bases not matched to a gene. The CDR3 spells CASSLVAGGDEKLFF. The CDR3 DNA reads TGTGCCAGCAGCTTAGTAGCAGGGGGCGATGAAAAACTGTTTTTT. The variable domain in full, with the rest retrieved from reference TRBV7-2 and TRBJ1-4, is GAGVSQSPSNKVTEKGKDVELRCDPISGHTALYWYRQSLGQGLEFLIYFQGNSAPDKSGLPSDRFSAERTGGSVSTLTIQRTQQEDSAVYLCASSLVAGGDEKLFFGSGTQLSVL.

The V gene is TRBV7-2, the J gene TRBJ1-2; TRBD1 is a possible D gene (6 bases). The germline gives CDR1 SGHTA, CDR2 FQGNSA. This CDR3 contains 15 residues. Between the trimmed V and J ends, which lost 2 bases and 5 bases, there was a span of 15 bases. The CDR3 loop is CASSLPGAWLYGYTF. The CDR3 coding sequence is TGTGCCAGCAGCTTACCAGGGGCATGGTTATATGGCTACACCTTC.

The J gene is TRBJ1-5, the V gene TRBV28, with D possibly matching TRBD1 (5 bases). Trimming took 1 base from V and 6 from J, leaving 13 bases between them. CDR3 length: 15 amino acids. The V gene's germline CDR1 is MDHEN and CDR2 SYDVKM. The CDR3 DNA reads TGTGCCAGCAGTTTATTACAAGGGGCCATTCAGCCCCAGCATTTT. It is translated as CASSLLQGAIQPQHF.

This chain uses TRBV21-1 with TRBJ2-6; TRBD1 was called by the table and not checked on the DNA. TRBV21-1 is described as a pseudogene. The CDR3 loop spans 18 amino acids. CDR3 in amino acids: CASSKAPTGVSGANVLTF. Written as DNA, the CDR3 is TGTGCCAGCAGCAAAGCGCCAACAGGGGTCTCTGGGGCCAACGTCCTGACTTTC.

J is TRBJ1-1 and V is TRBV6-5, with no clear D. V gave up 7 bases and J gave up 3 bases, with 6 bases separating them. This CDR3 comprises 11 residues. Germline V lookup: CDR1 MNHEY, CDR2 SVGAGI. The CDR3 DNA follows: TGTGCCAGCATCACATACACTGAAGCTTTCTTT. Its translation is CASITYTEAFF.

The chain combines TRBV30 with TRBJ2-1; 12 nucleotides line up with TRBD2. The CDR3 sequence is 18 residues long. Germline CDR1 GTSNPN, CDR2 SVGIG (reference sequence). Trimming took 0 bases from V and 12 from J; bases not matched to a gene: 18. The CDR3 nucleotides are TGTGCCTGGAGTGTACGGCGAATTGGGCTAGCGGGAGGGCTCTTGCAGTTCTTC. Protein sequence: CAWSVRRIGLAGGLLQFF.

The chain employs TRBV18 and TRBJ1-4; D not resolved. Trimming left V 0 bases short and J 8 bases short, with 13 bases between. CDR1 KGHSH and CDR2 LQKENI come from the germline V gene. The CDR3 sequence is 15 residues long. The CDR3 DNA sequence: TGTGCCAGCTCACCACCGGGAGGCGGTTGGGAAAAACTGTTTTTT. This sequence encodes CASSPPGGGWEKLFF.

In nucleotides, the CDR3 is TGTGCCAGCAGGTTAGCGGGAGGGCCATTCAATGAGCAGTTCTTC. Translation: CASRLAGGPFNEQFF. The V and J genes are TRBV6-5 and TRBJ2-1; 11 bases map to TRBD2. V shed 6 bases and J 6 bases; nucleotides not matched to a gene: 7. CDR3 size: 15 residues. Germline V gene lookup returns CDR1 MNHEY and CDR2 SVGAGI.

The chain carries TRBV7-8 and TRBJ2-3; 12 positions match TRBD2. The germline CDR1 and CDR2 sequences are SGHVS and FQNEAQ. This CDR3 has 16 amino acids. The V segment lost 5 bases and the J segment 4 bases; nucleotides outside the gene matches: 7. As DNA, the CDR3 is TGTGCCAGCAGCATACGGACTAGCGGGACCCCAGATACGCAGTATTTT. It encodes CASSIRTSGTPDTQYF.

The chain carries TRBV23-1 and TRBJ2-7; 8 bases are a match to TRBD1. TRBV23-1 carries the ORF label, with uncertain function. The J segment lost 5 bases and the V segment lost 4 bases, leaving 16 bases of the junction unmatched. This CDR3 spans 17 amino acids. This CDR3 is CASSPDRETGWWHEQYF. The CDR3 region has the DNA TGCGCCAGCAGTCCGGACAGGGAGACTGGATGGTGGCACGAGCAGTACTTC.

The chain joins TRBV5-1 to TRBJ2-2, with 8 bases matching TRBD1. The CDR3 runs 15 residues. Per the germline V gene, CDR1 is SGHRS and CDR2 is YFSETQ. V lost 3 bases to trimming and J lost 3 bases; unmatched junction nucleotides: 4. CDR3 residues: CASSSGTGYTGELFF. The CDR3 DNA reads as TGCGCCAGCAGCTCAGGGACAGGCTACACCGGGGAGCTGTTTTTT. Together with reference TRBV5-1 and TRBJ2-2, the CDR3 gives the full variable domain: KAGVTQTPRYLIKTRGQQVTLSCSPISGHRSVSWYQQTPGQGLQFLFEYFSETQRNKGNFPGRFSGRQFSNSRSEMNVSTLELGDSALYLCASSSGTGYTGELFFGEGSRLTVL.

This chain uses TRBV5-1 with TRBJ2-7; 10 bases fit TRBD1. CDR1 and CDR2 (germline): SGHRS, YFSETQ. V was pared by 2 bases and J by 3 bases, with 2 bases of the junction left unmatched. The CDR3 covers 14 residues. The CDR3 DNA is TGCGCCAGCAGCTTCCGGGACAGGGGCTACGAGCAGTACTTC. It translates to CASSFRDRGYEQYF.

This clone appeared once. This sequence joins TRBV5-1 and TRBJ2-5, with 9 bases fitting TRBD2. Germline V lookup: CDR1 SGHRS, CDR2 YFSETQ. There are 16 residues in the CDR3. V lost 4 bases, J lost 4 bases, and 11 bases stayed unmatched. The CDR3 region is CASSVGSGLATETQYF. CDR3 in DNA: TGCGCCAGCAGCGTCGGATCGGGACTAGCAACAGAGACCCAGTACTTC.

This chain connects TRBV5-5 to TRBJ2-3; TRBD2 aligns across 8 bases. J gave up 0 bases and V 0 bases, and 3 bases lay outside the gene matches. This CDR3 spans 16 amino acids. CDR1 is SGHKS and CDR2 is YYEKEE in the germline V gene (reference sequence). Here the CDR3 DNA reads TGTGCCAGCAGCTTGGAACTAGCGGTGAGCACAGATACGCAGTATTTT. As protein: CASSLELAVSTDTQYF. Full variable domain (missing parts from reference TRBV5-5 and TRBJ2-3): DAGVTQSPTHLIKTRGQQVTLRCSPISGHKSVSWYQQVLGQGPQFIFQYYEKEERGRGNFPDRFSARQFPNYSSELNVNALLLGDSALYLCASSLELAVSTDTQYFGPGTRLTVL.

The rearrangement links TRBV28 to TRBJ2-3; 7 nucleotides align to TRBD2. Germline-derived CDR1 and CDR2 are MDHEN and SYDVKM. The length of the CDR3 is 14 residues. The V and J ends lost 9 bases and 1 base, in that order; junction bases with no gene match: 7. The CDR3 DNA sequence: TGTGCCAGTGCGGCGGGAGACGGCACAGATACGCAGTATTTT. Translation gives CASAAGDGTDTQYF.

This sequence joins TRBV5-8 and TRBJ2-1; D might be TRBD1 (6 bases). CDR3 size: 13 residues. The germline CDR1 and CDR2 sequences are SGHTS and YDEGEE. Trimming left V 5 bases short and J 6 bases short, with 12 bases between. CDR3 sequence: CASRLRGSNEQFF. The CDR3 region has the DNA TGTGCCAGCAGATTGAGGGGGTCCAATGAGCAGTTCTTC.

This sequence joins TRBV6-2 or TRBV6-3 and TRBJ2-1, with TRBD2 matching over 8 bases. Germline trimming cut 5 bases from V and 13 bases from J; bases unmatched to any gene: 4. The germline V gene encodes CDR1 MNHEY and CDR2 SVGEGT. CDR3 length equals 11 residues. The CDR3 region is CASSPGGEQFF. In nucleotides, the CDR3 is TGTGCCAGCAGTCCCGGGGGGGAACAGTTCTTC.

This clone was counted between two and nine times. This CDR3 reads CASSTRTGNSPLHF. In DNA form, the CDR3 reads TGTGCCAGCAGCACCCGGACAGGTAATTCACCCCTCCACTTT. V is TRBV9 and J is TRBJ1-6; 7 bases map to TRBD1. The V gene's germline CDR1 is SGDLS and CDR2 YYNGEE. V was pared by 4 bases and J by 6 bases, with 4 bases of the junction left unmatched. This CDR3 is built from 14 residues.